The sequence of this T cell receptor (beta chain) was determined in a study of tumor-infiltrating lymphocytes in primary liver carcinoma. Turning to the study itself: Patients comprised men and women whose ages fell between 30 and 69 years.

Worth noting for this clonotype: Its specificity is not known.

Trimming left V 4 bases short and J 7 bases short, with 19 bases between. CDR3 length: 15 residues. The germline V gene has CDR1 MGHRA and CDR2 YSYEKL. cDNA specific to TCR beta was made from approximately 0.55 ug of total RNA, with a constant-region primer employed for priming. For TCR beta, libraries were produced by three nested multiplex PCR rounds using slightly modified ARM-PCR. It was with TRBV1-TRBV30 forward primers and a C-beta reverse primer that the first two PCR rounds were run, at approximately 10 cycles each. TCRdb reprocessed the multiplex PCR reads via MiXCR and lists one record per CDR3 protein. The table lists roughly 180,000 distinct CDR3 sequences, over 45% of them singletons. Overall study results and limits: It was in tumors, not blood, that the top-250-clone fraction was significantly higher (p = 0.039). Left bulk and unsorted, the samples did not allow CD4+ and CD8+ repertoires to be compared.

The study extracted blood RNA from unsorted whole blood and also extracted germline DNA. The V gene is TRBV4-1, the J gene TRBJ1-2; D may be TRBD1 (6 bases). Sequenced: peripheral blood. The clonotype comes from a man aged 35-49 years with primary liver carcinoma and hepatitis B virus infection. The CDR3 spells CASSPSVPNRAGYTF. In DNA, the CDR3 is TGCGCCAGCAGCCCCTCCGTTCCGAACAGGGCTGGCTACACCTTC.